This entry describes one TCR beta chain. This sample stems from a study of blood T cell repertoires in COVID-19. The CDR3 has 15 residues. Trimming took off 0 bases at V and 3 bases at J, with 9 bases between the two ends. CDR1 and CDR2 (germline): SGHRS, YFSETQ. The protocol was immunoSEQ multiplex PCR, while the TCRdb copy is restricted to in-frame clones and leaves out a portion. The sample lists approximately 350,000 clones; more than 85% were seen once. The receptor was isolated from a young woman who had recovered from COVID-19. This chain links TRBV5-1 with TRBJ1-4; D uncertain. Sequencing used PBMCs or T cells enriched from blood (not recorded which). CDR3 sequence reads: CASSLDQVPNEKLFF. Here the CDR3 DNA reads TGCGCCAGCAGCTTGGACCAGGTACCTAATGAAAAACTGTTTTTT.